These 30 T cell receptor beta chains share one sample of origin, sequenced in a study of blood T cell repertoires in COVID-19. Repertoires were generated with immunoSEQ multiplex PCR, while TCRdb's copy carries only in-frame clones and drops some. The data contain 240,000 or so clones, about 88% of them singletons. The sequenced sample was peripheral blood. These receptors were collected from a woman between 40 and 50 years old who had recovered from COVID-19.

In its sample, this clone was seen once. This sequence joins TRBV19 and TRBJ2-1; 11 nucleotides line up with TRBD2. In germline, CDR1 is LNHDA, CDR2 SQIVND (reference sequence). V lost 5 bases, J lost 3 bases, and 6 bases stayed unmatched. CDR3 size: 16 residues. The chain's CDR3 is CASSPKGLADYNEQFF. CDR3 DNA: TGTGCCAGTAGTCCAAAGGGACTAGCGGACTACAATGAGCAGTTCTTC.

This chain joins TRBV11-3 and TRBJ2-2, with D possibly TRBD1 on 5 matching bases. Germline loops: CDR1 SGHNT, CDR2 YENEEA. The CDR3 extends over 14 amino acids. V lost 1 base and J 5 bases, leaving 8 bases between the germline ends. This CDR3 reads CASSLGGLTGELFF. For the CDR3, the DNA is TGTGCCAGCAGCTTAGGGGGCTTGACCGGGGAGCTGTTTTTT.

This rearrangement joins TRBV6-1 to TRBJ1-5; D call uncertain. CDR3 size: 15 residues. Germline CDR1 and CDR2: MNHNS and SASEGT. Deletions cut 2 bases from V and 5 bases from J, with 13 bases between. The CDR3 sequence: CASSEMAAPDQPQHF. The CDR3 nucleotides read TGTGCCAGCAGTGAAATGGCAGCGCCCGATCAGCCCCAGCATTTT.

The CDR3 nucleotides are TGTGCCAGCAGCGCCGGGACAGGGTCTTCCTACGAGCAGTACGTC. This codes for CASSAGTGSSYEQYV. The rearrangement joins TRBV7-6 to TRBJ2-7, with 9 bases lining up with TRBD1. V gave up 5 bases and J gave up 1 base; unmatched junction bases: 6. The CDR3 is made up of 15 amino acids. Germline V gene data show CDR1 as SGHVS and CDR2 as FNYEAQ.

CDR3: CAWSVADEQYF. CDR3 nucleotides: TGTGCCTGGAGTGTGGCGGACGAGCAGTACTTC. This chain uses TRBV30 with TRBJ2-7; D is ambiguous. Germline V gene lookup returns CDR1 GTSNPN and CDR2 SVGIG (reference sequence). The germline V and J ends were trimmed by 0 bases and 5 bases, with 5 bases remaining between them. The CDR3 extends over 11 amino acids.

The gene calls are TRBV21-1 and TRBJ1-1. TRBV21-1 is designated a pseudogene. The CDR3 has 14 amino acids. The CDR3 here is CASSKEGGATEAFF. CDR3 bases: TGTGCCAGCAGCAAAGAGGGGGGGGCCACTGAAGCTTTCTTT.

Only one count was recorded for this clone. This rearrangement joins TRBV11-2 to TRBJ2-1; a possible D gene is TRBD2 (6 bases). The germline V gene encodes CDR1 SGHAT and CDR2 FQNNGV. The CDR3 has 14 residues. V was trimmed by 8 bases and J by 8 bases, leaving 19 bases between them. The CDR3: CASGGRLGVYEQFF. The DNA for the CDR3 is TGTGCCAGCGGAGGGAGGCTAGGGGTGTATGAGCAGTTCTTC.

The chain carries TRBV3-1 (or the pseudogene TRBV3-2) and TRBJ1-2; no definite D call. The length of the CDR3 is 12 residues. V lost 4 bases, J lost 4 bases, and 7 bases lay in between. CDR1 LGHDT and CDR2 YNNKEL come from the germline V gene (reference sequence). The CDR3 loop reads CASSPTPYGYTF. The CDR3, as DNA: TGTGCCAGCAGCCCAACACCCTATGGCTACACCTTC.

The chain's CDR3 is CASSLARGLAGVVDNEQFF. CDR3 coding DNA: TGTGCCAGCAGCTTAGCGCGGGGACTAGCGGGAGTGGTGGACAATGAGCAGTTCTTC. The chain is built from TRBV7-9 and TRBJ2-1; 14 bases map to TRBD2. CDR1 and CDR2 from the germline V gene are SEHNR and FQNEAQ (reference sequence). V dropped 0 bases and J dropped 5; count of bases not matched to a gene: 9. This CDR3 spans 19 amino acids.

This chain joins TRBV27 and TRBJ2-2; D might be TRBD2 (6 bases). This CDR3 has 13 residues. Germline V lookup: CDR1 MNHEY, CDR2 SMNVEV (reference sequence). V was pared by 7 bases and J by 6 bases, with 12 bases between. This chain's CDR3 is CASTDRGSGELFF. In DNA form, the CDR3 reads TGTGCCAGCACCGACCGGGGGTCCGGGGAGCTGTTTTTT.

The chain carries TRBV30 and TRBJ2-5; 7 positions agree with TRBD1. The CDR3 length is 15 residues. Looked up from germline, CDR1 is GTSNPN and CDR2 is SVGIG (reference sequence). Trimming cost V 3 bases and J 9 bases; bases outside gene matches: 16. The CDR3 DNA reads as TGTGCCTGGAGGGAGCGACAGGGCCTACTGGAGGCCCAGTACTTC. It yields the protein CAWRERQGLLEAQYF.

The rearrangement joins TRBV27 to TRBJ1-4; D remains ambiguous. Germline V lookup: CDR1 MNHEY, CDR2 SMNVEV (reference sequence). The CDR3 runs to 16 residues. V lost 6 bases, J lost 0 bases, and 14 bases lay in between. The CDR3 DNA sequence: TGTGCCAGCAGGGGGTTTGCGGGGACAACTAATGAAAAACTGTTTTTT. It yields the protein CASRGFAGTTNEKLFF.

V gene TRBV4-3 combines with J gene TRBJ2-1; TRBD2 matches 11 bases. J was trimmed by 4 bases and V by 2 bases; bases with no gene match: 4. Germline V gene lookup returns CDR1 LGHNA and CDR2 YSLEER. This CDR3 contains 16 residues. The CDR3 sequence is CASSQTSGSGYNEQFF. The CDR3 nucleotides read TGCGCCAGCAGCCAAACTAGCGGGAGTGGGTACAATGAGCAGTTCTTC.

As for this clone: The sample has other DNA sequences that encode this CDR3 too. The chain employs TRBV30 and TRBJ1-2, with D perhaps TRBD1 (6 bases). The germline V and J ends were trimmed by 1 base and 4 bases, with 10 bases remaining between them. The CDR3 consists of 13 residues. Germline V lookup: CDR1 GTSNPN, CDR2 SVGIG (reference sequence). CDR3 residues: CAWSGGGPYGYTF. As DNA, the CDR3 is TGTGCCTGGAGTGGGGGGGGGCCCTATGGCTACACCTTC.

V gene TRBV7-2 combines with J gene TRBJ2-5; TRBD2 aligns across 9 bases. CDR3 length equals 15 residues. J was trimmed by 1 base and V by 5 bases; bases with no gene match: 5. The germline gives CDR1 SGHTA, CDR2 FQGNSA. The CDR3 spells CASSRSGSSQETQYF. CDR3 nucleotides: TGTGCCAGCAGCCGTAGCGGGAGCAGCCAAGAGACCCAGTACTTC. Based on the CDR3 plus reference TRBV7-2 and TRBJ2-5, the full variable domain is GAGVSQSPSNKVTEKGKDVELRCDPISGHTALYWYRQSLGQGLEFLIYFQGNSAPDKSGLPSDRFSAERTGGSVSTLTIQRTQQEDSAVYLCASSRSGSSQETQYFGPGTRLLVL.

V gene TRBV10-3 combines with J gene TRBJ2-2, with 7 bases matching TRBD1. The CDR3 totals 14 residues. V shed 10 bases, J shed 2 bases, and the junction held 7 bases outside the gene matches. Looked up from germline, CDR1 is ENHRY and CDR2 is SYGVKD. DNA of the CDR3: TGTGCCACCGAACGGGACAGCAACACCGGGGAGCTGTTTTTT. The encoded protein is CATERDSNTGELFF.

The chain uses TRBV7-2 and TRBJ1-2, with D unresolved. This CDR3 comprises 12 residues. Germline loops: CDR1 SGHTA, CDR2 FQGNSA. Trimming removed 5 bases at V and 2 bases at J, with 6 bases between. The DNA for the CDR3 is TGTGCCAGCAGCAAAGAGAACTATGGCTACACCTTC. It yields the protein CASSKENYGYTF.

The J gene is TRBJ2-5, the V gene TRBV7-6; 12 bases line up with TRBD2. V was clipped by 1 base and J by 4 bases; unmatched bases: 4. The germline V gene encodes CDR1 SGHVS and CDR2 FNYEAQ. The CDR3 is made up of 16 amino acids. CDR3 amino acids: CASSLGASGRGETQYF. The CDR3 DNA sequence: TGTGCCAGCAGCTTAGGGGCTAGCGGGAGGGGAGAGACCCAGTACTTC.

Turning to this clone: Other DNA variants within this sample encode the same CDR3. The chain carries TRBV5-1 and TRBJ2-3; 13 nucleotides match TRBD2. CDR1 is SGHRS, CDR2 YFSETQ, per germline. The CDR3 runs to 16 residues. With 0 bases clipped from V and 4 bases from J, the junction kept 2 bases outside the gene matches. The CDR3 loop reads CASSLGTSGSADTQYF. The CDR3 nucleotides read TGCGCCAGCAGCTTGGGGACTAGCGGGAGTGCAGATACGCAGTATTTT.

The chain is built from TRBV4-2 and TRBJ2-2; TRBD2 matches 8 bases. V lost 7 bases and J lost 5; bases outside the gene matches: 9. The CDR3 totals 15 residues. Germline values: CDR1 LGHNA, CDR2 YNFKEQ. The chain's CDR3 is CASNPRGAWTGELFF. The CDR3 bases are TGTGCCAGCAACCCGCGGGGGGCGTGGACCGGGGAGCTGTTTTTT.

The chain couples TRBV12-3 or TRBV12-4 to TRBJ2-7; unclear D gene. This CDR3 comprises 13 residues. With 1 base removed from V and 3 bases from J, the gap between germline ends came to 7 bases. The CDR3 sequence is CASSLGGGYEQYV. The DNA of the CDR3 is TGTGCCAGCAGTTTAGGTGGCGGCTACGAGCAGTACGTC.

This clone was seen just once. V is TRBV7-3 and J is TRBJ2-7; D might be TRBD2 (6 bases). The CDR3 contains 13 residues. The V gene lost 6 bases and the J gene lost 3 bases, with 12 bases spanning the gap. Germline V CDR1 and CDR2: SGHTA, FQGTGA. CDR3 nucleotides: TGTGCCAGCAGGTCGGGGGACCGCTACGAGCAGTACTTC. The encoded protein is CASRSGDRYEQYF.

This chain uses TRBV12-3 or TRBV12-4 with TRBJ1-6; no clear D. This CDR3 comprises 12 residues. V dropped 3 bases and J dropped 12 bases, with 9 bases sitting between them. CDR3 protein: CASSLPGVPLHF. The DNA of the CDR3 is TGTGCCAGCAGTTTGCCCGGGGTACCCCTCCACTTT.

The V call is TRBV7-9, the J call TRBJ1-2; weak D call: TRBD1 (6 bases). Trimming stripped 4 bases from V and 8 bases from J, with 14 bases between. This CDR3 has 13 residues. The germline CDR1 and CDR2 sequences are SEHNR and FQNEAQ (reference sequence). CDR3 bases: TGTGCCAGCAGCTCCCCTGGGGGCAGGGGCTACACCTTC. Translated: CASSSPGGRGYTF.

V gene TRBV3-1 (or the pseudogene TRBV3-2) combines with J gene TRBJ2-4; D gene uncertain. Looked up from germline, CDR1 is LGHDT and CDR2 is YNNKEL (reference sequence). The CDR3 consists of 16 residues. Trimming took 3 bases from V and 1 from J, leaving 13 bases between them. This CDR3 reads CASSQGPGLAKNIQYF. The CDR3 DNA reads TGTGCCAGCAGCCAGGGCCCAGGCCTCGCCAAAAACATTCAGTACTTC.

This chain joins TRBV5-1 and TRBJ2-2; 8 bases are a match to TRBD1. V trimming: 5 bases; J trimming: 0 bases; junction bases outside the gene matches: 3. The CDR3 extends over 15 amino acids. CDR1 and CDR2 from the germline V gene are SGHRS and YFSETQ. The CDR3 coding sequence is TGCGCCAGCAGGTCGGACAGGGCGAACACCGGGGAGCTGTTTTTT. Its translation is CASRSDRANTGELFF.

A remark on this clone: The sample contains more than one DNA sequence encoding this CDR3. V is TRBV28 and J is TRBJ1-4; TRBD1 is a possible D gene (5 bases). This CDR3 spans 14 amino acids. V lost 3 bases and J 5 bases, leaving 10 bases between the germline ends. Germline values: CDR1 MDHEN, CDR2 SYDVKM. The CDR3 region has the DNA TGTGCCAGCAGTTTTGGGGGGGTGAATGAAAAACTGTTTTTT. Its protein is CASSFGGVNEKLFF. Filled out from reference TRBV28 and TRBJ1-4, the complete variable domain reads DVKVTQSSRYLVKRTGEKVFLECVQDMDHENMFWYRQDPGLGLRLIYFSYDVKMKEKGDIPEGYSVSREKKERFSLILESASTNQTSMYLCASSFGGVNEKLFFGSGTQLSVL.

The gene calls are TRBV6-5 and TRBJ1-5; 8 positions match TRBD1. Germline-derived CDR1 and CDR2 are MNHEY and SVGAGI. The CDR3 is 15 residues long. With V trimmed by 6 bases and J by 2 bases, 6 bases remained unmatched. DNA for the CDR3: TGTGCCAGCAGCCCAGGGGGCGGGGGCAATCAGCCCCAGCATTTT. The encoded protein is CASSPGGGGNQPQHF.

CDR3 loop: CASSSGSGRESHEQFF. The CDR3 nucleotides read TGTGCCAGCAGCTCCGGAAGCGGGAGGGAATCGCATGAGCAGTTCTTC. The rearrangement links TRBV7-2 to TRBJ2-1; 10 bases map to TRBD2. Trimming cost V 4 bases and J 8 bases; bases outside gene matches: 11. Germline V lookup: CDR1 SGHTA, CDR2 FQGNSA. CDR3 length equals 16 residues.

The chain uses TRBV6-5 and TRBJ2-1; D is perhaps TRBD2 (8 bases). The CDR3 length is 15 residues. Trimming cost V 6 bases and J 9 bases, with 21 bases left between them. Germline V gene data show CDR1 as MNHEY and CDR2 as SVGAGI. CDR3 in DNA: TGTGCCAGCAGGGTAACAGGGGTCCGGGGGGGTGAGCAGTTCTTC. Translation: CASRVTGVRGGEQFF.